Presented here are 11 T cell receptor beta chains from one specimen sequenced in a study of human T cells and chemical hapten exposure. TCRdb independently ran MiXCR on the RACE reads; one entry per CDR3 protein. The top ten hold over 2% of the sample, which has around 380,000 distinct CDR3 sequences, around 4.8% seen once. As to time point: patch test 1, 2 weeks after DPC sensitization. Noted treatment: therapeutic diphenylcyclopropenone sensitization with weekly scalp DPC. This specimen was whole blood, taken in connection with sensitization to the hapten diphenylcyclopropenone (DPC). These receptors were obtained from a woman aged 45-59 years with alopecia areata. Some clones in this sample may be carry-over from other donors' samples.

V is TRBV20-1 and J is TRBJ2-7; D is perhaps TRBD1 or TRBD2 (7 bases each). V lost 0 bases, J lost 4 bases, and 13 bases lay in between. The CDR3 runs 14 residues. Germline CDR1 is DFQATT and CDR2 is SNEGSKA (reference sequence). The CDR3 DNA reads TGCAGTGCTAGAGATCACAGGGGAGGGTACGAGCAGTACTTC. It encodes CSARDHRGGYEQYF.

Concerning this clonotype itself: A read error may explain this, as a much larger clone is one base away. V is TRBV6-1 and J is TRBJ1-6, with 7 bases matching TRBD1. Germline-derived CDR1 and CDR2 are MNHNS and SASEGT. There are 20 residues in the CDR3. CDR3 in amino acids: CASSPLVDRQSNSYNSPIHF. The CDR3 coding sequence is TGTGCCAGCAGTCCCCTAGTGGACAGGCAGTCTAACTCCTATAATTCACCCATCCACTTT.

The sample holds many counts of this clonotype. The chain has TRBV7-9 and TRBJ1-1, with D unresolved. The germline CDR1 and CDR2 sequences are SEHNR and FQNEAQ (reference sequence). V was trimmed by 1 base and J by 2 bases, leaving 8 bases between them. The CDR3 sequence is 14 residues long. The CDR3: CASSLEAGNTEAFF. In nucleotides, the CDR3 is TGTGCCAGCAGCTTAGAAGCCGGCAACACTGAAGCTTTCTTT.

This clonotype was seen ten or more times. V is TRBV28 and J is TRBJ1-5; D is unresolved. The CDR3 loop spans 14 amino acids. V lost 2 bases, J lost 7 bases, and 12 bases lay in between. The V gene's germline CDR1 is MDHEN and CDR2 SYDVKM. CDR3 amino acids: CASSLVLSVQPQHF. The DNA for the CDR3 is TGTGCCAGCAGTTTAGTCTTGTCGGTACAGCCCCAGCATTTT.

This clonotype was found a few times. The rearrangement joins TRBV6-5 to TRBJ1-3; D uncertain. There are 16 residues in the CDR3. V lost 5 bases and J 0 bases, leaving 14 bases between the germline ends. Germline CDR1 and CDR2: MNHEY and SVGAGI. Written as DNA, the CDR3 is TGTGCCAGCAGTCGGTCGGGGTCCGTCTCTGGAAACACCATATATTTT. Its protein is CASSRSGSVSGNTIYF.

There are many counts of this clonotype. The rearrangement uses TRBV10-3 and TRBJ2-1, with TRBD2 matching 9 bases. Trimming removed 4 bases from V and 0 bases from J; junction bases left unmatched: 1. This CDR3 has 15 residues. CDR1 is ENHRY, CDR2 SYGVKD, per germline. The CDR3, as DNA: TGTGCCATCAGTGGTAGCGGGAGCTCCTACAATGAGCAGTTCTTC. Translation: CAISGSGSSYNEQFF.

This clonotype showed up just a few times. V gene TRBV12-3 or TRBV12-4 combines with J gene TRBJ2-1; D possibly corresponds to TRBD2 (6 bases). V lost 1 base and J lost 2, with 12 bases in between. CDR3 length: 16 amino acids. CDR3 in DNA: TGTGCCAGCAGTTTAGGTCTAGCGCGACCCTACAATGAGCAGTTCTTC. Protein: CASSLGLARPYNEQFF.

This clonotype was counted a few times. The chain employs TRBV7-9 and TRBJ2-5, with 10 bases aligning to TRBD2. The germline V gene has CDR1 SEHNR and CDR2 FQNEAQ (reference sequence). J lost 13 bases, V lost 5 bases, and 13 bases had no gene match. The CDR3 has 14 residues. The CDR3 DNA reads as TGTGCCAGCAGCCCCGAGTTAGCGGGGGGCCTCGCGTACTTC. Translating it yields CASSPELAGGLAYF.

The table lists this clonotype with a few counts. This sequence joins TRBV5-1 and TRBJ2-3; a weak D match, TRBD2 (5 bases). The V end lost 7 bases, the J end lost 1 base, and 13 bases lay between the germline ends. Germline V gene lookup returns CDR1 SGHRS and CDR2 YFSETQ. The CDR3 has 14 residues. CDR3 sequence reads: CASGEGYRTDTQYF. DNA for the CDR3: TGCGCCAGCGGTGAGGGTTACCGCACAGATACGCAGTATTTT.

This clonotype was observed a few times. The rearrangement links TRBV6-5 to TRBJ2-5, with D tentatively TRBD1 or TRBD2 (5 bases each). Germline V gene data show CDR1 as MNHEY and CDR2 as SVGAGI. The CDR3 has 15 amino acids. V was cut by 2 bases and J by 2 bases, with 12 bases left in between. This CDR3 reads CASSYGGRGQETQYF. The CDR3 DNA sequence: TGTGCCAGCAGTTACGGGGGTCGGGGACAAGAGACCCAGTACTTC.

This clonotype was counted at least ten times. The CDR3 DNA reads as TGTGCCAGCAGTTTAGGGGACAGGAGCTATGGCTACACCTTC. Amino acids: CASSLGDRSYGYTF. The rearrangement joins TRBV28 to TRBJ1-2; 8 nucleotides match TRBD1. Trimming at V came to 2 bases and at J to 4 bases, leaving 3 bases not matched to a gene. Germline V lookup: CDR1 MDHEN, CDR2 SYDVKM. This CDR3 comprises 14 residues.